The 2 T cell receptor beta chains below all came from one sample that was sequenced in a study of T-cell memory formation after mild COVID-19. One entry per CDR3 protein, called by TCRdb with MiXCR from the 5' RACE reads. The data contain 120,000 or so distinct CDR3 sequences, roughly 15% of them singletons. The sample taken for sequencing was PBMCs or a T cell subset sorted from them (not recorded which). The origin of the receptors is an adult woman who had mild COVID-19 (a few samples of this study predate the infection). Cell type and time point are not known.

This clonotype was seen more than once but under ten times. The CDR3 loop is CASATGKTYEQYF. CDR3 in DNA: TGTGCCAGTGCGACAGGGAAGACCTACGAGCAGTACTTC. This chain links TRBV19 with TRBJ2-7; 7 bases agree with TRBD1. Germline CDR1 is LNHDA and CDR2 is SQIVND (reference sequence). This CDR3 is 13 amino acids long. V shed 8 bases and J 2 bases; nucleotides not matched to a gene: 6. The complete variable domain, with remaining parts taken from reference TRBV19 and TRBJ2-7, reads DGGITQSPKYLFRKEGQNVTLSCEQNLNHDAMYWYRQDPGQGLRLIYYSQIVNDFQKGDIAEGYSVSREKKESFPLTVTSAQKNPTAFYLCASATGKTYEQYFGPGTRLTVT.

In this sample, this clonotype turned up many times. V usage is TRBV27 and J usage is TRBJ2-7; possible D gene TRBD2, 6 bases. The V end lost 0 bases, the J end lost 4 bases, and 7 bases lay between the germline ends. Germline loops: CDR1 MNHEY, CDR2 SMNVEV (reference sequence). This CDR3 has 13 residues. Here the CDR3 reads CASSLSAGYEQYF. The DNA of the CDR3 is TGTGCCAGCAGTTTATCTGCGGGATACGAGCAGTACTTC.